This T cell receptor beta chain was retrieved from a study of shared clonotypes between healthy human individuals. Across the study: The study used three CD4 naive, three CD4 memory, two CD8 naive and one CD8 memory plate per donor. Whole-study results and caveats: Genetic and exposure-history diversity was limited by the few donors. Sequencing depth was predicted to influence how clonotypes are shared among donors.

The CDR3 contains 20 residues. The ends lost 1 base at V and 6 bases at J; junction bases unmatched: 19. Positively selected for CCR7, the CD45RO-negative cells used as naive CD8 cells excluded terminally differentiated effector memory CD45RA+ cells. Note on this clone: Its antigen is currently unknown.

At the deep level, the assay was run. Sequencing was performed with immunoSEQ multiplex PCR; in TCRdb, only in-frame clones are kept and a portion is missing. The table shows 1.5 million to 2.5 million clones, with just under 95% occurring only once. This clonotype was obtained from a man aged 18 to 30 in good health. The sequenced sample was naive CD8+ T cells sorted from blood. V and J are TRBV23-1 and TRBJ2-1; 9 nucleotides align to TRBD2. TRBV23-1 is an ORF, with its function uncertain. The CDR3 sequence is CASSQCGLAQMPGAGNEQFF. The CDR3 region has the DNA TGCGCCAGCAGTCAATGTGGACTAGCGCAAATGCCGGGCGCGGGCAATGAGCAGTTCTTC.